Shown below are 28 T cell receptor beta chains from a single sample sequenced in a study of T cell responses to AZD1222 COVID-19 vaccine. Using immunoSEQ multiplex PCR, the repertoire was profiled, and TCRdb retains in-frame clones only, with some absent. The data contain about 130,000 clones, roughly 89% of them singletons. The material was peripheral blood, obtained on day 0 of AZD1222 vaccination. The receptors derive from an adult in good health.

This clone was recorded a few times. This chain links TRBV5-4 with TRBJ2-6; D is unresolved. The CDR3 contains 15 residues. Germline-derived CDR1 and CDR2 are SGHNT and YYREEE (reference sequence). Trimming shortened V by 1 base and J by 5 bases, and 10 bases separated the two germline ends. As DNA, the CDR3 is TGTGCCAGCAGCTTGTTTAACAGCTGGGCCAACGTCCTGACTTTC. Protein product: CASSLFNSWANVLTF.

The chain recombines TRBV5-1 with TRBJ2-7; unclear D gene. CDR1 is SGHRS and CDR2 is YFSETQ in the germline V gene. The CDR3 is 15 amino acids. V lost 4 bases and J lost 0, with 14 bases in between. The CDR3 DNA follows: TGCGCCAGCAGCCCTTCAAACGGGCCCTCCTACGAGCAGTACTTC. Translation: CASSPSNGPSYEQYF.

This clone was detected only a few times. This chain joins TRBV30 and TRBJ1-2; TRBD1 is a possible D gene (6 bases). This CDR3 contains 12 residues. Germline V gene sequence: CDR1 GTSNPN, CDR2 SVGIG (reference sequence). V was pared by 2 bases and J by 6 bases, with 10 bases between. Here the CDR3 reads CAWSHGQHGYTF. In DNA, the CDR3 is TGTGCCTGGAGTCACGGACAGCATGGCTACACCTTC.

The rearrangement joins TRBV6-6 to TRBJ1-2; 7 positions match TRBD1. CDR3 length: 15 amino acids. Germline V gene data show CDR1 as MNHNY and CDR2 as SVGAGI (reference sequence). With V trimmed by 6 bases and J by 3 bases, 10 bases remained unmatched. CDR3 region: CASRLPETGHYGYTF. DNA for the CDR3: TGTGCCAGCAGACTCCCCGAGACAGGGCACTATGGCTACACCTTC.

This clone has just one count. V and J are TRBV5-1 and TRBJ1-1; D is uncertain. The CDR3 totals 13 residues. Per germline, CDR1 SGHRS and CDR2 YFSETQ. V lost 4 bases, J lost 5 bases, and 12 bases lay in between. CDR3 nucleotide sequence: TGCGCCAGCAGCCTTACCGCACAGACTGAAGCTTTCTTT. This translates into CASSLTAQTEAFF. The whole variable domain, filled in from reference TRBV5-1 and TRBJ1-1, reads KAGVTQTPRYLIKTRGQQVTLSCSPISGHRSVSWYQQTPGQGLQFLFEYFSETQRNKGNFPGRFSGRQFSNSRSEMNVSTLELGDSALYLCASSLTAQTEAFFGQGTRLTVV.

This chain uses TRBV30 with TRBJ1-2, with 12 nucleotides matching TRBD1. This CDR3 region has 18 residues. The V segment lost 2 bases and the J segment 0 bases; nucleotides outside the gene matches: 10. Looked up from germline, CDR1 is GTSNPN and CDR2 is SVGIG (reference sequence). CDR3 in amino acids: CAWSPLPGQGAPNYGYTF. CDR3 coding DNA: TGTGCCTGGAGTCCGCTACCGGGACAGGGGGCGCCTAACTATGGCTACACCTTC.

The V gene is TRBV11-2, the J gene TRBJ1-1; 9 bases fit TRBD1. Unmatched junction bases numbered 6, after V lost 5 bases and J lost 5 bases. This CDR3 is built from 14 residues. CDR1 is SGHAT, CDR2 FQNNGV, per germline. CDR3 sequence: CASSVGTGKTEAFF. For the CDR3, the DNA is TGTGCCAGCAGCGTGGGGACAGGGAAGACTGAAGCTTTCTTT.

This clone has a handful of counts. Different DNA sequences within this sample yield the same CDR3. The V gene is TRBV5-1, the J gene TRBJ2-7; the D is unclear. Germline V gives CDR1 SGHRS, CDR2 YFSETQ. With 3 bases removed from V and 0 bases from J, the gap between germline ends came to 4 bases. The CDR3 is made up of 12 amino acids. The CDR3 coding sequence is TGCGCCAGCAGCTCGAGCTCCTACGAGCAGTACTTC. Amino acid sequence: CASSSSSYEQYF. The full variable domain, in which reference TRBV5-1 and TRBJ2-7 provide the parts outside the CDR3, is KAGVTQTPRYLIKTRGQQVTLSCSPISGHRSVSWYQQTPGQGLQFLFEYFSETQRNKGNFPGRFSGRQFSNSRSEMNVSTLELGDSALYLCASSSSSYEQYFGPGTRLTVT.

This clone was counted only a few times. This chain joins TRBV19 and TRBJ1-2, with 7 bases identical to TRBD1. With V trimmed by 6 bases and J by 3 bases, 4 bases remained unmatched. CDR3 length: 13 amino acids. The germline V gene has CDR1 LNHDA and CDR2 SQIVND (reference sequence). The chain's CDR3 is CASSLDRDYGYTF. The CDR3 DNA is TGTGCCAGTAGCCTTGACAGGGACTATGGCTACACCTTC.

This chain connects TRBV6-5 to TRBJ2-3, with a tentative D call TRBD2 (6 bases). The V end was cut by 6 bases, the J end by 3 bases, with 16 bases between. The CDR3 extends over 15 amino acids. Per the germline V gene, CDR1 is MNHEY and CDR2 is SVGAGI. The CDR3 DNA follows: TGTGCCAGCAGCCCGGCGGGGAGGAGGACAGATACGCAGTATTTT. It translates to CASSPAGRRTDTQYF.

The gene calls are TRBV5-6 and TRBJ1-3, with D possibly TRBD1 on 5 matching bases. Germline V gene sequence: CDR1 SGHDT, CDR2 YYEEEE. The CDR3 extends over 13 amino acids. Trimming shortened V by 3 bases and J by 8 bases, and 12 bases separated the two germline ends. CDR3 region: CASSSRLGDTIYF. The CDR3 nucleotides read TGTGCCAGCAGCTCCAGGCTGGGGGACACCATATATTTT.

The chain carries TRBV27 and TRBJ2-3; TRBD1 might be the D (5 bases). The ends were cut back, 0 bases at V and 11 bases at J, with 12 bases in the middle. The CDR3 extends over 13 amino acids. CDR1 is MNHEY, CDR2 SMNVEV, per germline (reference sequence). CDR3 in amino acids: CASSLSSQGGQYF. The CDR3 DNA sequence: TGTGCCAGCAGTTTATCATCGCAGGGCGGGCAGTATTTT.

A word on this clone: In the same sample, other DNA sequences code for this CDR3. CDR3 loop: CAWSTGVNTEAFF. The CDR3 nucleotides are TGTGCCTGGAGTACAGGAGTGAACACTGAAGCTTTCTTT. The chain joins TRBV30 to TRBJ1-1; perhaps TRBD1 as D (5 bases). From germline, CDR1 is GTSNPN and CDR2 SVGIG (reference sequence). The germline V and J ends were trimmed by 2 bases and 0 bases, with 7 bases remaining between them. The CDR3 sequence is 13 residues long. The complete variable domain, with remaining parts taken from reference TRBV30 and TRBJ1-1, reads SQTIHQWPATLVQPVGSPLSLECTVEGTSNPNLYWYRQAAGRGLQLLFYSVGIGQISSEVPQNLSASRPQDRQFILSSKKLLLSDSGFYLCAWSTGVNTEAFFGQGTRLTVV.

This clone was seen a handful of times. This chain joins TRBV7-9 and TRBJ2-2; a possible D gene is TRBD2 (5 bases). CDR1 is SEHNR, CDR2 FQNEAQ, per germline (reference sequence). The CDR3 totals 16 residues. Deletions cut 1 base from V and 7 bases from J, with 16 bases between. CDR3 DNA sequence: TGTGCCAGCAGCTTAGACCGGCTAGCCGCCGGCGGGGAGCTGTTTTTT. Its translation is CASSLDRLAAGGELFF.

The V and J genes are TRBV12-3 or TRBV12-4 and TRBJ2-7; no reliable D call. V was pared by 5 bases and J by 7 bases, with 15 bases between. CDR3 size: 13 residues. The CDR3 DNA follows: TGTGCCAGCAGTCATTCGGATAGAGGTGAGCAGTACTTC. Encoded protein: CASSHSDRGEQYF.

The CDR3 reads CAISNGGRGEAFF. In DNA, the CDR3 is TGTGCCATCAGCAATGGGGGGCGAGGTGAAGCTTTCTTT. V and J are TRBV10-3 and TRBJ1-1; D perhaps matches TRBD1 (6 bases). This CDR3 is 13 amino acids long. In germline, CDR1 is ENHRY, CDR2 SYGVKD. Trimming left V 6 bases short and J 7 bases short, with 15 bases between.

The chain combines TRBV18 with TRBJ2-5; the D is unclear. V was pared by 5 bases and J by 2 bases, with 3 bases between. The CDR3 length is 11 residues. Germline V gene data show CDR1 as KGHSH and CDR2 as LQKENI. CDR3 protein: CASSYQETQYF. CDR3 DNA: TGTGCCAGCTCATATCAAGAGACCCAGTACTTC.

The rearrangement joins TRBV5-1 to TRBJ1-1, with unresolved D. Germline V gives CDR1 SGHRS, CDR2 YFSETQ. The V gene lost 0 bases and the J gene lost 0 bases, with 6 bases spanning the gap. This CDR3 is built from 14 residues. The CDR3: CASSLGLMNTEAFF. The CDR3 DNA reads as TGCGCCAGCAGCTTGGGGCTAATGAACACTGAAGCTTTCTTT.

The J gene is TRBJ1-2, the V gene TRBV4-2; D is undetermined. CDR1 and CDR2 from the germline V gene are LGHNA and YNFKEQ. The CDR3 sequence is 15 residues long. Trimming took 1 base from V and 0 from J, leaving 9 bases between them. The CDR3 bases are TGTGCCAGCAGCCAAGCAGACAAATCTAACTATGGCTACACCTTC. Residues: CASSQADKSNYGYTF.

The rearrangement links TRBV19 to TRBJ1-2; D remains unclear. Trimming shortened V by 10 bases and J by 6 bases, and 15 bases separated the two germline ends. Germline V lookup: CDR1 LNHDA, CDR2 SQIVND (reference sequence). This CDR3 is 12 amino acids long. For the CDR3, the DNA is TGTGCCACCTCCATACCGTTGGATGGCTACACCTTC. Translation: CATSIPLDGYTF.

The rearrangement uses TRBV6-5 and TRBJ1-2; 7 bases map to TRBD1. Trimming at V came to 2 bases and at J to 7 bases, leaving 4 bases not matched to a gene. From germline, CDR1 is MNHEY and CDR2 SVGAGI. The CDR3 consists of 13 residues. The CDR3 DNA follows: TGTGCCAGCAGTTACCCTACAGGGGCTGGCTACACCTTC. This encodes CASSYPTGAGYTF.

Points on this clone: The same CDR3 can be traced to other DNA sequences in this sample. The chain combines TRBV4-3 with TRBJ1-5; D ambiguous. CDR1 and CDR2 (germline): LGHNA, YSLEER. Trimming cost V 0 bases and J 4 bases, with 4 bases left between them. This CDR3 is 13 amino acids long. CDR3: CASSQDRNQPQHF. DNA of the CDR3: TGCGCCAGCAGCCAAGATCGGAATCAGCCCCAGCATTTT.

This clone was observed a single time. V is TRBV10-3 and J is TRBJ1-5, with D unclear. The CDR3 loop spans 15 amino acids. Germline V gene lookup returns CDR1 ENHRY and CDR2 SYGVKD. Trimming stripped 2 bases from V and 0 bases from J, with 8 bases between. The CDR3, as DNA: TGTGCCATCAGTGAGGGGGAAGGTAGCAATCAGCCCCAGCATTTT. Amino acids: CAISEGEGSNQPQHF.

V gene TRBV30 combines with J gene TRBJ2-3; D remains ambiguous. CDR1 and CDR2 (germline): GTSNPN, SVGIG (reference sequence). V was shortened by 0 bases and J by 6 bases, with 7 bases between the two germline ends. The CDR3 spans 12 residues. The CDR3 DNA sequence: TGTGCCTGGAGTGTACTTAAGGATACGCAGTATTTT. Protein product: CAWSVLKDTQYF.

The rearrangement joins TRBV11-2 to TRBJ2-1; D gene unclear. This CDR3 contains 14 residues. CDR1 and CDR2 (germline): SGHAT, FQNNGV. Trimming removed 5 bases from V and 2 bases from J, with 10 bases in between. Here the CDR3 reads CASSEPNTYNEQFF. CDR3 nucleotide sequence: TGTGCCAGCAGCGAACCAAACACCTACAATGAGCAGTTCTTC.

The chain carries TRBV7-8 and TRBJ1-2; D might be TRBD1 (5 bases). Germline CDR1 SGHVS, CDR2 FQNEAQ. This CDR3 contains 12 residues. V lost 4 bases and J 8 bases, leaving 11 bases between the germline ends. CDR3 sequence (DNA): TGTGCCAGCAGCTCCGGGGGGAAAGGCTACACCTTC. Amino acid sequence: CASSSGGKGYTF.

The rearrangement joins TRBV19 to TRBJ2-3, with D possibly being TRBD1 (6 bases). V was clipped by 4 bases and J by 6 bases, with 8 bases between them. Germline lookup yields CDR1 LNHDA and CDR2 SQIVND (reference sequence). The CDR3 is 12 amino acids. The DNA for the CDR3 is TGTGCCAGTAGTACTACAGGGGATACGCAGTATTTT. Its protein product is CASSTTGDTQYF.

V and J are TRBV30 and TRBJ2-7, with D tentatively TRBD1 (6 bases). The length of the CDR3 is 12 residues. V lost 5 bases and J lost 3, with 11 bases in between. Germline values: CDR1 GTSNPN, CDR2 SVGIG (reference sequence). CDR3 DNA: TGTGCCTGGGGCAGGGGTTTCTACGAGCAGTACTTC. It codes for CAWGRGFYEQYF.